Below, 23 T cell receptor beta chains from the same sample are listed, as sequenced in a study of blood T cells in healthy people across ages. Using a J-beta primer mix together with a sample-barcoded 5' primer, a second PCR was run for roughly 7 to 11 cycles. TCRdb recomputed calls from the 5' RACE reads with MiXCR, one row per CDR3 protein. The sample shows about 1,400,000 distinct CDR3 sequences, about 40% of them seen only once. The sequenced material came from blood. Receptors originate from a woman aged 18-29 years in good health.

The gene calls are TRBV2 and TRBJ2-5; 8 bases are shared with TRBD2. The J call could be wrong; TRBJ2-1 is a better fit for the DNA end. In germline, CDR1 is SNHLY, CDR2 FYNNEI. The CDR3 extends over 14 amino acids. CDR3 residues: CASLLAAYQETQFF. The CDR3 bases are TGTGCCAGCTTACTAGCGGCGTACCAAGAGACCCAGTTCTTC.

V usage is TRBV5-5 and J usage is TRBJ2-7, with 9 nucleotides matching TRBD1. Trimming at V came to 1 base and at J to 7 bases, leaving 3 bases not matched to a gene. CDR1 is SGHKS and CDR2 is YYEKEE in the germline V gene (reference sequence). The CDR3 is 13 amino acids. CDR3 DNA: TGTGCCAGCAGCTTGCAGACAGGGGGGGAGCAGTACTTC. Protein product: CASSLQTGGEQYF.

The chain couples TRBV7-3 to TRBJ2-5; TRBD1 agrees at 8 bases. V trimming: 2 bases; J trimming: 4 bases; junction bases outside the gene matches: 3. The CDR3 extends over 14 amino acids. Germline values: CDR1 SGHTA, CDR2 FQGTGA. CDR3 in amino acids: CASSLQGASETQYF. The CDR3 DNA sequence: TGTGCCAGCAGCTTACAGGGGGCGTCAGAGACCCAGTACTTC.

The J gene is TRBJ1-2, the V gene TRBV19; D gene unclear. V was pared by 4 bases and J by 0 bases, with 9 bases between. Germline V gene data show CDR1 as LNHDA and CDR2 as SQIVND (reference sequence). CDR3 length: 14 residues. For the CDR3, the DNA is TGTGCCAGTAGTACGTCGATAGCTAACTATGGCTACACCTTC. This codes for CASSTSIANYGYTF.

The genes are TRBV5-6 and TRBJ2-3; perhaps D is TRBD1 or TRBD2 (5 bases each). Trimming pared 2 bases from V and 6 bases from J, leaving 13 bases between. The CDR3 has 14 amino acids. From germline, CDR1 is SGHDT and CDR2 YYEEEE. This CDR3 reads CASSFSGARDTQYF. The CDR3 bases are TGTGCCAGCAGCTTCTCCGGGGCACGGGATACGCAGTATTTT.

The CDR3 DNA is TGCAGTGCTAGAGATTTTCTCGGGAGGACCTACGAGCAGTACTTC. Translation: CSARDFLGRTYEQYF. This chain links TRBV20-1 with TRBJ2-7, with 7 bases lining up with TRBD2. The junction had 7 bases not matched to a gene; V was cut back by 0 bases and J by 2 bases. Germline lookup yields CDR1 DFQATT and CDR2 SNEGSKA (reference sequence). This CDR3 has 15 residues.

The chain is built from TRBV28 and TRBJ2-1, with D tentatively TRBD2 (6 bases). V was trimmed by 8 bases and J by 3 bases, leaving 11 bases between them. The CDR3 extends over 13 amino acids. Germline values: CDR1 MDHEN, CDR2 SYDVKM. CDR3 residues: CASGAGGYNEQFF. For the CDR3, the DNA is TGTGCCAGCGGGGCCGGGGGCTACAATGAGCAGTTCTTC.

The CDR3: CASSLISGTGELFF. In DNA, the CDR3 is TGTGCCAGCAGCTTAATCTCCGGCACCGGGGAGCTGTTTTTT. The chain recombines TRBV7-2 with TRBJ2-2; no definite D call. Germline V gives CDR1 SGHTA, CDR2 FQGNSA. Trimming shortened V by 2 bases and J by 4 bases, and 8 bases separated the two germline ends. The CDR3 runs 14 residues. The whole variable domain, filled in from reference TRBV7-2 and TRBJ2-2, reads GAGVSQSPSNKVTEKGKDVELRCDPISGHTALYWYRQSLGQGLEFLIYFQGNSAPDKSGLPSDRFSAERTGGSVSTLTIQRTQQEDSAVYLCASSLISGTGELFFGEGSRLTVL.

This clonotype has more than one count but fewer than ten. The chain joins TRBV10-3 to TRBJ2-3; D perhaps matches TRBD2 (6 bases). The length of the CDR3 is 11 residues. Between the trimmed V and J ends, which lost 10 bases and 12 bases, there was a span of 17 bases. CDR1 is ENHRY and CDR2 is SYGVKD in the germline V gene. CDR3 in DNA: TGTGCCACTACCGAGGACGGGACTCAGTATTTT. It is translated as CATTEDGTQYF.

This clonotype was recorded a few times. DNA for the CDR3: TGCGCCAGCAGCTTGGAGGCAGGTCCCGCCTACGAGCAGTACTTC. Its protein product is CASSLEAGPAYEQYF. V gene TRBV5-1 combines with J gene TRBJ2-7; D ambiguous. Germline lookup yields CDR1 SGHRS and CDR2 YFSETQ. The CDR3 is made up of 15 amino acids. With 0 bases removed from V and 2 bases from J, the gap between germline ends came to 12 bases.

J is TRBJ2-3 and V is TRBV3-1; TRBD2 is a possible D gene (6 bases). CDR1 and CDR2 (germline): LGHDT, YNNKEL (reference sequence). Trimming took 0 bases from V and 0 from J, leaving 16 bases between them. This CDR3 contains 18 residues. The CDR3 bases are TGTGCCAGCAGCCAAGAAGGAGTGGCGGGATACAGCACAGATACGCAGTATTTT. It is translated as CASSQEGVAGYSTDTQYF.

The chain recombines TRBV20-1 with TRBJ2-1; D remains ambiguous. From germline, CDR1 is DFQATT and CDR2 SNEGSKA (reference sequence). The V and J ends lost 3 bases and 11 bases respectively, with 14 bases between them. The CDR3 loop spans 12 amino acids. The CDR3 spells CSARPTTDKQFF. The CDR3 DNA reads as TGCAGTGCTAGGCCAACGACGGATAAGCAGTTCTTC.

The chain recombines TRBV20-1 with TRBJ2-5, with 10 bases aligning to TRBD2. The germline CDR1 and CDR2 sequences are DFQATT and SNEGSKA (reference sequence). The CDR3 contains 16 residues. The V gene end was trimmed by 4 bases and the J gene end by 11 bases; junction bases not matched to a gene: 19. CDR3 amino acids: CSANQIAGGEYREQYF. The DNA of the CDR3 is TGCAGTGCTAACCAAATAGCGGGGGGCGAGTATAGGGAGCAGTACTTC.

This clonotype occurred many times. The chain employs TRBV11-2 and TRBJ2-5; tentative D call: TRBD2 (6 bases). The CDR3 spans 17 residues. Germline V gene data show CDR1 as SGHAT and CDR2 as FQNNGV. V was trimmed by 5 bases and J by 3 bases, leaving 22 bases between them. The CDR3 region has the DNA TGTGCCAGCAGCCAACTCGGGAGAAGCCCGATCGAAGAGACCCAGTACTTC. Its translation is CASSQLGRSPIEETQYF.

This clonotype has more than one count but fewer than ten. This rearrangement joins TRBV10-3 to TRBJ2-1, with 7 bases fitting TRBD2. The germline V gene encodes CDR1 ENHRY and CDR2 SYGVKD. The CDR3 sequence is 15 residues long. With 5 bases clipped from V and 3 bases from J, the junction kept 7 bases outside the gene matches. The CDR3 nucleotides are TGTGCCATCAGTCCCGTTCGGGACTACTACAATGAGCAGTTCTTC. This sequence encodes CAISPVRDYYNEQFF.

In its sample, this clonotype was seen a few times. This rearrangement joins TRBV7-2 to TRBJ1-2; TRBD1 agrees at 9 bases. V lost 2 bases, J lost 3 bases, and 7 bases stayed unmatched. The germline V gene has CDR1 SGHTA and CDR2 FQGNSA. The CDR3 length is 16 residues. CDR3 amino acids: CASSLSLTGGHYGYTF. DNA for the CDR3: TGTGCCAGCAGCTTATCCCTTACAGGGGGCCACTATGGCTACACCTTC.

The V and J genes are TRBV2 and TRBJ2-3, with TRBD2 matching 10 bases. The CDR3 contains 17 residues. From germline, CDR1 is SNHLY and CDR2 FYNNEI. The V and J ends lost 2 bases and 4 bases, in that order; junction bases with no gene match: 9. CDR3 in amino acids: CASSEQRGGFGSDTQYF. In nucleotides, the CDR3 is TGTGCCAGCAGTGAACAGCGGGGGGGCTTTGGCTCAGATACGCAGTATTTT.

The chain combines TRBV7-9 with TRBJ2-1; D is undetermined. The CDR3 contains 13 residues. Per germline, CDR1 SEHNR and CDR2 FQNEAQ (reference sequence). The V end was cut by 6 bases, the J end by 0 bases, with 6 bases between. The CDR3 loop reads CASRANSYNEQFF. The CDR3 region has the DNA TGTGCCAGCAGGGCGAACTCCTACAATGAGCAGTTCTTC.

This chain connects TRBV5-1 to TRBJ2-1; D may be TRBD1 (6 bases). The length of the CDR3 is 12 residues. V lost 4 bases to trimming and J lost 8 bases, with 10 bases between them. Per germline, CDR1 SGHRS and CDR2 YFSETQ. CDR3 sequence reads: CASSGGLDEQFF. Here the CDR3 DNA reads TGCGCCAGCAGCGGGGGCCTGGATGAGCAGTTCTTC.

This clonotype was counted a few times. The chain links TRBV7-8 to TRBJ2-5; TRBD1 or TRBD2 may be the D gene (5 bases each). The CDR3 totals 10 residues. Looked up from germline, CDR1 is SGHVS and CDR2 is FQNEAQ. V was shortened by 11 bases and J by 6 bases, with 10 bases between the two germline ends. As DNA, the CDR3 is TGTGCCCAAGGGGAGAAGACCCAGTACTTC. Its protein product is CAQGEKTQYF.

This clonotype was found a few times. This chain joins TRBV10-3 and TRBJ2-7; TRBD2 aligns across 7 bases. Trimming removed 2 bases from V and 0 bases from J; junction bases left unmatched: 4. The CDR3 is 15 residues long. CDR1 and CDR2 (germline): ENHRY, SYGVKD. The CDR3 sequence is CAISEGGGLSYEQYF. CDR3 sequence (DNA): TGTGCCATCAGTGAGGGCGGGGGACTCTCCTACGAGCAGTACTTC.

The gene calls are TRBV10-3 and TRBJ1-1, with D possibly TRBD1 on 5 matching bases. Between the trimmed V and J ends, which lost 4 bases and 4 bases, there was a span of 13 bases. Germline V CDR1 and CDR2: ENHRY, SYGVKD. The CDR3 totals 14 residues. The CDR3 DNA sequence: TGTGCCATCAGTGCCGGGACCGCGAGCACTGAAGCTTTCTTT. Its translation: CAISAGTASTEAFF.

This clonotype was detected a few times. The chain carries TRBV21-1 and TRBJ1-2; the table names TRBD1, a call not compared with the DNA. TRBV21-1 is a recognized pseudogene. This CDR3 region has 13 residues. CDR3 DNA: TGTGCCAGCAGCATAATGGACAGGGCTGGCTACACCTTC. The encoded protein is CASSIMDRAGYTF.